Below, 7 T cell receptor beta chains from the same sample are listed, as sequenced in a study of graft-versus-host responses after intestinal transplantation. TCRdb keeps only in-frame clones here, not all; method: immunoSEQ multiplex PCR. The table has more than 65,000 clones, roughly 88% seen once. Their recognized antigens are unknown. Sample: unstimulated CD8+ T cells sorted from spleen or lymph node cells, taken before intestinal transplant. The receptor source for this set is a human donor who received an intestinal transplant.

CDR3 in amino acids: CASSLDTGAGELFF. CDR3 coding DNA: TGTGCCAGCAGTTTAGATACAGGGGCCGGGGAGCTGTTTTTT. The rearrangement links TRBV27 to TRBJ2-2, with TRBD1 matching 7 bases. This CDR3 comprises 14 residues. After removal of 2 bases from V and 6 bases from J, the junction contained 3 bases not matched to a gene. Germline V gene data show CDR1 as MNHEY and CDR2 as SMNVEV (reference sequence).

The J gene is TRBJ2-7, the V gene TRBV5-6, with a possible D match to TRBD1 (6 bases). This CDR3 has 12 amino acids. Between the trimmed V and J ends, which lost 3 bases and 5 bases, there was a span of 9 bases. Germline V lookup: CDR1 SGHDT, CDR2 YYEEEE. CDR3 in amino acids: CASSSQGHEQYF. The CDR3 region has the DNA TGTGCCAGCAGCTCACAGGGCCACGAGCAGTACTTC.

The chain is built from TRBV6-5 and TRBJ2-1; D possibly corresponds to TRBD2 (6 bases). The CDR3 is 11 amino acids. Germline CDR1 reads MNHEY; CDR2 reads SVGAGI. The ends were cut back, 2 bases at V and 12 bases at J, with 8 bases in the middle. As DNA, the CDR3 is TGTGCCAGCAGTTACGGGCGGGGGCAGTTCTTC. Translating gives CASSYGRGQFF.

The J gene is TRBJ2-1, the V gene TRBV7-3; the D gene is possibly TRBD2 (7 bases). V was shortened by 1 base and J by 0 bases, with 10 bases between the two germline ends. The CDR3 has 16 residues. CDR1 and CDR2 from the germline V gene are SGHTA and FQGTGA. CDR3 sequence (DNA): TGTGCCAGCAGCTTAATTGGGGGGGCCTCCTACAATGAGCAGTTCTTC. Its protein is CASSLIGGASYNEQFF.

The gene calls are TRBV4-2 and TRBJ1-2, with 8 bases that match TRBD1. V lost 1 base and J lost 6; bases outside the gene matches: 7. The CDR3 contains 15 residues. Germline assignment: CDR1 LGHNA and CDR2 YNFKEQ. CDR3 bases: TGTGCCAGCAGCCAAGGCGGACAGGGTGGAAATGGCTACACCTTC. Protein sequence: CASSQGGQGGNGYTF.

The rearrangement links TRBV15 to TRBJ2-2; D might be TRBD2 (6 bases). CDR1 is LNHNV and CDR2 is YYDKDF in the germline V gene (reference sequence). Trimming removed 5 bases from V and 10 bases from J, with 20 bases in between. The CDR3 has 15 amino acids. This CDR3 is CATSFVRDSNLELFF. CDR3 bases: TGTGCCACCAGCTTTGTAAGGGACTCAAATTTGGAGCTGTTTTTT.

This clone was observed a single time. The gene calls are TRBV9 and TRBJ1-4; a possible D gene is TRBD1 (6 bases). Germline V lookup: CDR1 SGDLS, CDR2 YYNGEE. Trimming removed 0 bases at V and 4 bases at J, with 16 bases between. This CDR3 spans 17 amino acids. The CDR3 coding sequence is TGTGCCAGCAGCGTAGGGGCGGGGGGCGCGGGTAATGAAAAACTGTTTTTT. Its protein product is CASSVGAGGAGNEKLFF.